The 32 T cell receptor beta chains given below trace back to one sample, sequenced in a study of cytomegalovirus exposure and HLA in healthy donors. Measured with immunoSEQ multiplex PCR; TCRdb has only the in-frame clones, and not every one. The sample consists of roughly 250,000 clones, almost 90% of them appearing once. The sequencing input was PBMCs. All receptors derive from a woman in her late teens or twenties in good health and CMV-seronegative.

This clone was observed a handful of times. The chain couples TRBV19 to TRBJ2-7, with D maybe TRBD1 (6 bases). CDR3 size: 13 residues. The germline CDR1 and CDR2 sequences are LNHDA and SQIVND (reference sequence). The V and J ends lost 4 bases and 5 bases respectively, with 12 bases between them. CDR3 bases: TGTGCCAGTAGTACGGTAGGGACAAACGAGCAGTACTTC. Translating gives CASSTVGTNEQYF.

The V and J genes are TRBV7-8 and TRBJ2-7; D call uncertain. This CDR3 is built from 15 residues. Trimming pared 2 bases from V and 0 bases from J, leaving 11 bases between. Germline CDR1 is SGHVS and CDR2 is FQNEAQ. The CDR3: CASSLPAGRSYEQYF. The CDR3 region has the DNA TGTGCCAGCAGCTTACCCGCAGGTCGCTCCTACGAGCAGTACTTC.

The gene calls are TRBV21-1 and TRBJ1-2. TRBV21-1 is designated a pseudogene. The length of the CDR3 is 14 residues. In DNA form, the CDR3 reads TGTGCCAGCAGAGCGTACGGGGAACTCTGGGGCTACACCTTC. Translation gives CASRAYGELWGYTF.

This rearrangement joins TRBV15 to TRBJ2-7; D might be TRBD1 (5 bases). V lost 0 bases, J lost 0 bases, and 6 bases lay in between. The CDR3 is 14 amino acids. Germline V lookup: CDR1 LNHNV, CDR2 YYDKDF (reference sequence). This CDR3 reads CATSRDDSSYEQYF. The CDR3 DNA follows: TGTGCCACCAGCAGAGATGACAGCTCCTACGAGCAGTACTTC.

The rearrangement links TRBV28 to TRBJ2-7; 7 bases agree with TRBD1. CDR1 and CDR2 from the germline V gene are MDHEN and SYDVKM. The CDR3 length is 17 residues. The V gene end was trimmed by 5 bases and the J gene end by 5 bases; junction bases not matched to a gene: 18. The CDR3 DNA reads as TGTGCCAGCAGTGTTCAAGGGGGCGCATATTTGTGGGACGAGCAGTACGTC. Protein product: CASSVQGGAYLWDEQYV.

The DNA for the CDR3 is TGTGCCAGCAGTATGATAACGGGGAACTACGAGCAGTACTTC. It specifies CASSMITGNYEQYF. V usage is TRBV7-2 and J usage is TRBJ2-7, with D maybe TRBD2 (5 bases). This CDR3 has 14 residues. CDR1 is SGHTA, CDR2 FQGNSA, per germline. Trimming removed 6 bases from V and 3 bases from J, with 15 bases in between.

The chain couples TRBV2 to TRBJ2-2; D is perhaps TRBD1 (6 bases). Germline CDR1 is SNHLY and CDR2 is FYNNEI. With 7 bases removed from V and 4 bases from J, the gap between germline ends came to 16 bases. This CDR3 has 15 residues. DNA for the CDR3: TGTGCCAGCAACCAAGGGGGAAGCGGCACCGGGGAGCTGTTTTTT. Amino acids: CASNQGGSGTGELFF.

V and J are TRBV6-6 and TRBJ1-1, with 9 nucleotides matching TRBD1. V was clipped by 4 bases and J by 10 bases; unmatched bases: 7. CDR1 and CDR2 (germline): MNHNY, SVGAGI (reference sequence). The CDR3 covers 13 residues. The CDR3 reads CASSSSQGARAFF. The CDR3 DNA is TGTGCCAGCAGTTCCTCACAGGGGGCGCGAGCTTTCTTT.

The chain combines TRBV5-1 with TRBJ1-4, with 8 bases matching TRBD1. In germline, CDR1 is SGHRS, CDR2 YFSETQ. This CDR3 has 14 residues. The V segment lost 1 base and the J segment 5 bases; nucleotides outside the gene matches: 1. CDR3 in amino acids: CASSLQGANEKLFF. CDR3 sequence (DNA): TGCGCCAGCAGCTTGCAGGGGGCGAATGAAAAACTGTTTTTT.

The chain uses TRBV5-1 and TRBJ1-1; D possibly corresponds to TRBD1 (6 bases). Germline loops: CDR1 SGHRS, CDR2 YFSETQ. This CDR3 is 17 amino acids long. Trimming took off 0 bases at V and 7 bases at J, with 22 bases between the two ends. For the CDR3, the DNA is TGCGCCAGCAGCTTGGTCTATCTTCGGGACACCAAGGATGAAGCTTTCTTT. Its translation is CASSLVYLRDTKDEAFF.

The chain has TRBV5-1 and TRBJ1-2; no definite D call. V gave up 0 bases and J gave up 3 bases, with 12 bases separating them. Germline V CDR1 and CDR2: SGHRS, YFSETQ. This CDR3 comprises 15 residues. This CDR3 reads CASSLVSVSDYGYTF. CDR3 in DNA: TGCGCCAGCAGCTTGGTGTCCGTTTCTGACTATGGCTACACCTTC.

The CDR3, as DNA: TGCGCCAGCAGCCCGGGACAGATCCTTAACACCGGGGAGCTGTTTTTT. Amino acid sequence: CASSPGQILNTGELFF. J is TRBJ2-2 and V is TRBV5-1, with 7 bases that match TRBD1. The germline V gene has CDR1 SGHRS and CDR2 YFSETQ. V shed 4 bases, J shed 2 bases, and the junction held 8 bases outside the gene matches. CDR3 length: 16 residues.

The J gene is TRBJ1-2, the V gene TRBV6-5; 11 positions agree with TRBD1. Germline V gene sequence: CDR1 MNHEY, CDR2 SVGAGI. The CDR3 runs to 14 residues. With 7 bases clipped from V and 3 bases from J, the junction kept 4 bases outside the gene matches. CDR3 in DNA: TGTGCCAGCACCGGACAGGGGGCCTACTATGGCTACACCTTC. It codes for CASTGQGAYYGYTF.

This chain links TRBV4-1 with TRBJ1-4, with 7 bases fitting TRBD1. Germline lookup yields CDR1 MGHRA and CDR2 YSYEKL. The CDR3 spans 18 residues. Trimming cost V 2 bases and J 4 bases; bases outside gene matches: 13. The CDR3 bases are TGCGCCAGCAGCCAAAACGGGCCGAGACAGGGTTTTAATGAAAAACTGTTTTTT. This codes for CASSQNGPRQGFNEKLFF.

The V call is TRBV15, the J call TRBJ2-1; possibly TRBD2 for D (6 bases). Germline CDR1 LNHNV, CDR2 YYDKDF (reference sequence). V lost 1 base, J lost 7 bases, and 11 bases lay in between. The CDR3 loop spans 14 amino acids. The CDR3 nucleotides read TGTGCCACCAGCAGAGTGGTCGGGAGAAATGAGCAGTTCTTC. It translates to CATSRVVGRNEQFF.

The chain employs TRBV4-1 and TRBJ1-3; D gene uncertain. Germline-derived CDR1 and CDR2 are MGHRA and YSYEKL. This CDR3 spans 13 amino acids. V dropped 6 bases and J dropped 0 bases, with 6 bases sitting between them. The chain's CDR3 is CASSLYSGNTIYF. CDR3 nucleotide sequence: TGCGCCAGCAGTCTTTACTCTGGAAACACCATATATTTT.

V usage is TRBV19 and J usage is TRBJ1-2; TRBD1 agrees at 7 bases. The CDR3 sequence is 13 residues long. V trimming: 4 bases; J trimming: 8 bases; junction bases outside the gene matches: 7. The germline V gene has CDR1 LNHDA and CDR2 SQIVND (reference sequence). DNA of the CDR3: TGTGCCAGTAGTAAACAGGGGTTTGGCGGCTACACCTTC. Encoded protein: CASSKQGFGGYTF.

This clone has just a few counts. The CDR3 DNA reads TGTGCCAGCAGTTTAGAGTCCCATCAGCCCCAGCATTTT. This gives the protein CASSLESHQPQHF. This chain joins TRBV27 and TRBJ1-5; no clear D gene. The CDR3 totals 13 residues. Germline CDR1 reads MNHEY; CDR2 reads SMNVEV (reference sequence). The germline V and J ends were trimmed by 2 bases and 5 bases, with 7 bases remaining between them.

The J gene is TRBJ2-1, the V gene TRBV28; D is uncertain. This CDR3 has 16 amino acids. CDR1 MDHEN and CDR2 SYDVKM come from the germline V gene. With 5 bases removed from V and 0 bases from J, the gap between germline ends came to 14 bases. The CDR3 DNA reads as TGTGCCAGCAGTCGGCAAAGGCAGGTCTCCTACAATGAGCAGTTCTTC. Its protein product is CASSRQRQVSYNEQFF.

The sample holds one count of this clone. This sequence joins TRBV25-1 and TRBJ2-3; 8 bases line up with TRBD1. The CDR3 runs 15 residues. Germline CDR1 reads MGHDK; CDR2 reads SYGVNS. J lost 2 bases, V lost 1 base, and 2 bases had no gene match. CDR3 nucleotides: TGTGCCAGCAGTGAATGGGGACAGGCCACAGATACGCAGTATTTT. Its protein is CASSEWGQATDTQYF.

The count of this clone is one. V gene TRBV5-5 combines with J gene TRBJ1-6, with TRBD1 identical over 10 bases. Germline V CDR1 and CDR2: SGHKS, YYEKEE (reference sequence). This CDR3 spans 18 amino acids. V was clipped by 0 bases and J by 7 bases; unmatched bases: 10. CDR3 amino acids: CASSLGARQGARNSPLHF. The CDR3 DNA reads TGTGCCAGCAGCTTGGGGGCACGACAGGGGGCGAGGAATTCACCCCTCCACTTT.

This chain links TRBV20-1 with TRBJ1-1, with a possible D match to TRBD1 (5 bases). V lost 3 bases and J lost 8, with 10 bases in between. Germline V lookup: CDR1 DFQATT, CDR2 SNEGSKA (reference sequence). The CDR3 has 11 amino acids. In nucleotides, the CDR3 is TGCAGTGCTAGTCCGGGGGGAGAAGCTTTCTTT. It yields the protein CSASPGGEAFF.

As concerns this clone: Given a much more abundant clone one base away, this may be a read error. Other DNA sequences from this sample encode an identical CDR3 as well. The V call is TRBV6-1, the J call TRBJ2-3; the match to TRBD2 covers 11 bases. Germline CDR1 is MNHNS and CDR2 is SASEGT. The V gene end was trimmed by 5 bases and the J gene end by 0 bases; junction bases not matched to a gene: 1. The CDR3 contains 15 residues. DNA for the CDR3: TGTGCCAGCAGTCGACTAGCGGGGAGCACAGATACGCAGTATTTT. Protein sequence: CASSRLAGSTDTQYF.

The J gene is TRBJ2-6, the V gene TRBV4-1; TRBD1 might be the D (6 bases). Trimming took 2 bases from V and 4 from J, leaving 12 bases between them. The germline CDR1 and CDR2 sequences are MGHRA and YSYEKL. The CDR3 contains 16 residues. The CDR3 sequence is CASSQYTGFGANVLTF. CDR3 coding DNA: TGCGCCAGCAGCCAATATACAGGGTTCGGGGCCAACGTCCTGACTTTC.

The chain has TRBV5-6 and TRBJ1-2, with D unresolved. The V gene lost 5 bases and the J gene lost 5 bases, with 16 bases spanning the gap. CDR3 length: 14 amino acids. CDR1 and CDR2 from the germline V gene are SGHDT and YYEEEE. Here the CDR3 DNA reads TGTGCCAGCAGTCATGACTCTAGCCCATATGGCTACACCTTC. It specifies CASSHDSSPYGYTF.

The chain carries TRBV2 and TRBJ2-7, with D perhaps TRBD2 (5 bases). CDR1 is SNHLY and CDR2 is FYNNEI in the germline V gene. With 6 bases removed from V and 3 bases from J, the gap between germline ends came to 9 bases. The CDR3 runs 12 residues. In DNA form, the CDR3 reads TGTGCCAGCAGCGGGGATTTCTACGAGCAGTACTTC. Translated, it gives CASSGDFYEQYF.

The CDR3: CASSLAWAADTEAFF. The CDR3 coding sequence is TGTGCCAGCAGCTTAGCTTGGGCCGCTGACACTGAAGCTTTCTTT. This sequence joins TRBV7-9 and TRBJ1-1, with D hard to call. CDR1 and CDR2 from the germline V gene are SEHNR and FQNEAQ (reference sequence). There are 15 residues in the CDR3. Trimming took off 0 bases at V and 3 bases at J, with 11 bases between the two ends.

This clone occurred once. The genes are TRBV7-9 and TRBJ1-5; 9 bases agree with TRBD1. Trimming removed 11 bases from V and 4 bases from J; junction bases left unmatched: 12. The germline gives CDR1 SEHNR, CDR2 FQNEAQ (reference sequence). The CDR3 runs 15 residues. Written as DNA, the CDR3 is TGTGCCGTGACAGGGGGGACGGACAGTAATCAGCCCCAGCATTTT. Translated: CAVTGGTDSNQPQHF.

CDR3 bases: TGTGCCAGCAGTAAGACGGACTACTACGAGCAGTACGTC. It codes for CASSKTDYYEQYV. V is TRBV6-1 and J is TRBJ2-7, with D perhaps TRBD2 (6 bases). Germline V lookup: CDR1 MNHNS, CDR2 SASEGT. The V and J ends lost 5 bases and 3 bases respectively, with 11 bases between them. The CDR3 loop spans 13 amino acids.

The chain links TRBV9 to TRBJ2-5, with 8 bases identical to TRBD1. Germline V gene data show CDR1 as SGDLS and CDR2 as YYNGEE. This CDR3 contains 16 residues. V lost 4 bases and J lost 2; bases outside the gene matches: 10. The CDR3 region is CASSPGGQAIQETQYF. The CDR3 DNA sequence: TGTGCCAGCAGCCCCGGGGGACAGGCGATTCAAGAGACCCAGTACTTC.

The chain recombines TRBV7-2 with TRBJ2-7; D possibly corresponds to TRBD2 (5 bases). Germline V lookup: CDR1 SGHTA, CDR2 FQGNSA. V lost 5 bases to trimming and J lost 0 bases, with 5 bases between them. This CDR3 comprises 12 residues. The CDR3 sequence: CASSGGSYEQYF. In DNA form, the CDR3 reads TGTGCCAGCAGCGGAGGCTCCTACGAGCAGTACTTC.

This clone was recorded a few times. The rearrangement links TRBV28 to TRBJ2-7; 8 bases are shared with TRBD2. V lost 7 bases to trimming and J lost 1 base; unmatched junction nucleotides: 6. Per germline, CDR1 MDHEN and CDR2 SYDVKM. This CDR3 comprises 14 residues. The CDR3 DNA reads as TGTGCCAGCACTCGGGCGGGGGGTTCCTACGAGCAGTACTTC. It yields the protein CASTRAGGSYEQYF.